This T cell receptor beta chain was observed in a study of Tregs in tolerant kidney transplant recipients. Trimming removed 1 base from V and 5 bases from J; junction bases left unmatched: 5. This CDR3 comprises 14 residues. Germline V gene sequence: CDR1 LGHNA, CDR2 YSLEER. Profiled with immunoSEQ multiplex PCR; TCRdb holds only in-frame clones, not every one. There are 60,000 to 70,000 clones in the sample; 80% to 95% occur only once, and roughly 9.7% lies in the top ten. The TCR sequence derives from a human donor who received a combined kidney and bone marrow transplant. The material was CD8+ T cells from blood, obtained before the transplant. The V gene is TRBV4-3, the J gene TRBJ2-7; 7 bases map to TRBD2. CDR3 bases: TGCGCCAGCAGCCAAGCCCGGGGGGTAGACGAGCAGTACTTC. Its protein is CASSQARGVDEQYF.